This is a list of T cell receptor beta chains from one sample in a study of HIV-infected patients and healthy controls. TCRdb reanalysed the 5' RACE reads using MiXCR and keeps one entry per CDR3 protein. The repertoire holds 10,000 to 12,000 distinct CDR3 sequences, just over 8% seen once, with 5% to 6.5% in the top ten. The material sequenced was blood. The receptors shown here come from an adult in good health. Both conserved end residues are part of each CDR3. A D gene is named only where the DNA matches it firmly. Clone size is not always given. Where it is, it says once, few, many or a class for expanded clones.

d_call: NA; clone_size: NA; v_call: TRBV4-2; j_call: TRBJ1-3; cdr3_aa: CASSQRGSGNTIYF; cdr3_nt: TGTGCCAGCAGCCAACGGGGATCTGGAAACACCATATATTTT
d_call: TRBD1; clone_size: medium-sized; v_call: TRBV29-1; j_call: TRBJ2-1; cdr3_aa: CRGQGSYNEQFF; cdr3_nt: TGCAGGGGACAGGGCTCCTACAATGAGCAGTTCTTC
d_call: TRBD1; clone_size: medium-sized; v_call: TRBV2; j_call: TRBJ2-2; cdr3_aa: CASSSRQGATTGELFF; cdr3_nt: TGTGCCAGCAGTTCCCGACAGGGGGCGACCACCGGGGAGCTGTTTTTT
d_call: TRBD2; clone_size: many; v_call: TRBV20-1; j_call: TRBJ2-1; cdr3_aa: CSARGLAGGRRYNEQFF; cdr3_nt: TGCAGTGCTAGAGGACTAGCGGGGGGCAGGCGGTACAATGAGCAGTTCTTC
d_call: TRBD1; clone_size: medium-sized; v_call: TRBV6-5; j_call: TRBJ2-3; cdr3_aa: CASSTPIQGPSTDTQYF; cdr3_nt: TGTGCCAGCAGTACCCCCATACAGGGGCCCTCCACAGATACGCAGTATTTT
d_call: NA; clone_size: NA; v_call: TRBV20-1; j_call: TRBJ2-7; cdr3_aa: CSAQDRKSYEQYF; cdr3_nt: TGCAGTGCCCAAGACAGGAAATCTTACGAGCAGTACTTC
d_call: TRBD1; clone_size: many; v_call: TRBV3-1; j_call: TRBJ2-5; cdr3_aa: CASSHLDRGETQYF; cdr3_nt: TGTGCCAGCAGCCACTTAGACAGGGGAGAGACCCAGTACTTC
d_call: NA; clone_size: medium-sized; v_call: TRBV12-3/TRBV12-4; j_call: TRBJ2-3; cdr3_aa: CASSLAYKDTQYF; cdr3_nt: TGTGCCAGCAGTTTAGCGTACAAGGATACGCAGTATTTT
d_call: NA; clone_size: medium-sized; v_call: TRBV5-4; j_call: TRBJ2-5; cdr3_aa: CASSTRPTGETQYF; cdr3_nt: TGTGCCAGCAGCACACGCCCCACTGGGGAGACCCAGTACTTC
d_call: TRBD2; clone_size: medium-sized; v_call: TRBV4-1; j_call: TRBJ2-6; cdr3_aa: CASSQELSGTAGANVLTF; cdr3_nt: TGCGCCAGCAGCCAAGAGCTTAGCGGGACTGCTGGGGCCAACGTCCTGACTTTC
d_call: TRBD1; clone_size: NA; v_call: TRBV13; j_call: TRBJ2-3; cdr3_aa: CASSLFYVVGQMITDTQYF; cdr3_nt: TGTGCCAGCAGCTTATTTTACGTCGTGGGACAGATGATCACAGATACGCAGTATTTT
d_call: NA; clone_size: NA; v_call: TRBV5-4; j_call: TRBJ1-5; cdr3_aa: CASSSDQDQPQHF; cdr3_nt: TGTGCCAGCAGCTCGGATCAAGATCAGCCCCAGCATTTT
d_call: NA; clone_size: medium-sized; v_call: TRBV27; j_call: TRBJ2-3; cdr3_aa: CASSSRSGHNTDTQYF; cdr3_nt: TGTGCCAGCAGTTCCCGATCGGGACACAACACAGATACGCAGTATTTT
d_call: TRBD2; clone_size: medium-sized; v_call: TRBV27; j_call: TRBJ2-1; cdr3_aa: CASSPGTSGTRIDEQFF; cdr3_nt: TGTGCCAGCAGTCCCGGGACTAGCGGGACGAGGATCGATGAGCAGTTCTTC
d_call: NA; clone_size: many; v_call: TRBV5-1; j_call: TRBJ2-5; cdr3_aa: CASSLVPRTDSLRETQYF; cdr3_nt: TGCGCCAGCAGCTTGGTCCCAAGGACAGACTCTCTGAGGGAGACCCAGTACTTC
d_call: TRBD2; clone_size: medium-sized; v_call: TRBV7-2; j_call: TRBJ2-1; cdr3_aa: CASSTSGGAYNEQFF; cdr3_nt: TGTGCCAGCAGCACTAGCGGGGGGGCCTACAATGAGCAGTTCTTC
d_call: TRBD2; clone_size: medium-sized; v_call: TRBV5-1; j_call: TRBJ2-7; cdr3_aa: CASSLADSGGSYEQYF; cdr3_nt: TGCGCCAGCAGCTTGGCGGACAGCGGGGGATCCTACGAGCAGTACTTC
d_call: TRBD1; clone_size: many; v_call: TRBV20-1; j_call: TRBJ2-3; cdr3_aa: CSASGWYGTDDTQYF; cdr3_nt: TGCAGTGCTAGCGGCTGGTATGGGACAGATGATACGCAGTATTTT
d_call: TRBD1; clone_size: many; v_call: TRBV4-2; j_call: TRBJ2-2; cdr3_aa: CASSVQPGTGSGELFF; cdr3_nt: TGTGCCAGCAGCGTACAACCCGGGACAGGGTCCGGGGAGCTGTTTTTT
d_call: NA; clone_size: many; v_call: TRBV7-6; j_call: TRBJ2-3; cdr3_aa: CASSLLIHSDTQYF; cdr3_nt: TGTGCCAGCAGCTTATTGATTCATTCGGATACGCAGTATTTT
d_call: NA; clone_size: many; v_call: TRBV28; j_call: TRBJ2-7; cdr3_aa: CASSLGTSEQYF; cdr3_nt: TGTGCCAGCAGTCTCGGGACATCCGAGCAGTACTTC
d_call: NA; clone_size: many; v_call: TRBV12-3/TRBV12-4; j_call: TRBJ2-5; cdr3_aa: CASSRTGRGETQYF; cdr3_nt: TGTGCCAGCAGTCGTACAGGGAGGGGGGAGACCCAGTACTTC
d_call: NA; clone_size: many; v_call: TRBV29-1; j_call: TRBJ2-2; cdr3_aa: CSVEDRPAGGRTGELFF; cdr3_nt: TGCAGCGTTGAAGATAGGCCGGCAGGAGGTAGGACCGGGGAGCTGTTTTTT
d_call: TRBD1; clone_size: medium-sized; v_call: TRBV27; j_call: TRBJ2-7; cdr3_aa: CASSHRGRDDEQYF; cdr3_nt: TGTGCCAGCAGTCACAGGGGGCGGGACGACGAGCAGTACTTC
d_call: NA; clone_size: medium-sized; v_call: TRBV28; j_call: TRBJ2-5; cdr3_aa: CASSRGLAGIQETQYF; cdr3_nt: TGTGCCAGCAGTAGGGGTTTGGCGGGGATACAAGAGACCCAGTACTTC
d_call: NA; clone_size: NA; v_call: TRBV5-1; j_call: TRBJ2-5; cdr3_aa: CASSRTRQLQETQYF; cdr3_nt: TGCGCCAGCAGCCGTACTCGACAGCTCCAAGAGACCCAGTACTTC
d_call: NA; clone_size: medium-sized; v_call: TRBV20-1; j_call: TRBJ2-3; cdr3_aa: CSASGGSTDTQYF; cdr3_nt: TGCAGTGCTAGCGGGGGAAGCACAGATACGCAGTATTTT
d_call: NA; clone_size: medium-sized; v_call: TRBV7-9; j_call: TRBJ2-5; cdr3_aa: CASSLLPLGGGQTQYF; cdr3_nt: TGTGCCAGCAGCCTCCTCCCGCTAGGGGGTGGGCAGACCCAGTACTTC
d_call: TRBD2; clone_size: medium-sized; v_call: TRBV7-2; j_call: TRBJ2-3; cdr3_aa: CASSPGLETDTQYF; cdr3_nt: TGTGCCAGCAGTCCAGGACTAGAGACAGATACGCAGTATTTT
d_call: NA; clone_size: NA; v_call: TRBV25-1; j_call: TRBJ1-1; cdr3_aa: CASGTGTNTEAFF; cdr3_nt: TGTGCCAGCGGAACAGGGACGAACACTGAAGCTTTCTTT
d_call: NA; clone_size: medium-sized; v_call: TRBV28; j_call: TRBJ2-2; cdr3_aa: CASPKQENTGELFF; cdr3_nt: TGTGCCAGCCCTAAGCAGGAGAACACCGGGGAGCTGTTTTTT
d_call: TRBD1; clone_size: medium-sized; v_call: TRBV20-1; j_call: TRBJ2-3; cdr3_aa: CSAAPSGQGAVDTQYF; cdr3_nt: TGCAGTGCAGCTCCTTCGGGACAGGGGGCGGTAGATACGCAGTATTTT
d_call: TRBD1; clone_size: many; v_call: TRBV5-8; j_call: TRBJ1-5; cdr3_aa: CASSLGQGDQPQHF; cdr3_nt: TGTGCCAGCAGCTTGGGACAGGGAGATCAGCCCCAGCATTTT
d_call: NA; clone_size: medium-sized; v_call: TRBV6-2/TRBV6-3; j_call: TRBJ2-7; cdr3_aa: CASSSAFRESPYEQYF; cdr3_nt: TGTGCCAGCAGTTCCGCATTCCGGGAGAGCCCCTACGAGCAGTACTTC
d_call: NA; clone_size: medium-sized; v_call: TRBV5-4; j_call: TRBJ2-3; cdr3_aa: CASSLPGTRSTDTQYF; cdr3_nt: TGTGCCAGCAGCTTACCCGGGACCCGGAGCACAGATACGCAGTATTTT
d_call: NA; clone_size: NA; v_call: TRBV20-1; j_call: TRBJ1-5; cdr3_aa: CSAVPVNQPQHF; cdr3_nt: TGCAGTGCCGTCCCAGTCAATCAGCCCCAGCATTTT
d_call: TRBD2; clone_size: medium-sized; v_call: TRBV30; j_call: TRBJ2-5; cdr3_aa: CAWSRSGGPQETQYF; cdr3_nt: TGTGCCTGGAGTAGGAGCGGGGGGCCTCAAGAGACCCAGTACTTC
d_call: TRBD2; clone_size: many; v_call: TRBV5-4; j_call: TRBJ2-3; cdr3_aa: CATYPDPGFRTSGTQRGTQYF; cdr3_nt: TGTGCCACCTACCCAGACCCCGGGTTTCGGACTAGCGGGACCCAGCGGGGGACGCAGTATTTT
d_call: TRBD1; clone_size: medium-sized; v_call: TRBV27; j_call: TRBJ2-7; cdr3_aa: CASSRARGWYEQYF; cdr3_nt: TGTGCCAGCAGTCGCGCCAGGGGGTGGTACGAGCAGTACTTC
d_call: TRBD2; clone_size: many; v_call: TRBV10-1; j_call: TRBJ2-1; cdr3_aa: CASSRLAGGYNEQFF; cdr3_nt: TGCGCCAGCAGTCGACTAGCGGGAGGTTACAATGAGCAGTTCTTC
d_call: TRBD1; clone_size: medium-sized; v_call: TRBV7-3; j_call: TRBJ1-1; cdr3_aa: CASSSSDRATEAFF; cdr3_nt: TGTGCCAGCAGCTCTTCGGACAGGGCCACTGAAGCTTTCTTT
d_call: NA; clone_size: many; v_call: TRBV6-6; j_call: TRBJ1-5; cdr3_aa: CASSYSRGLHQPQHF; cdr3_nt: TGTGCCAGCAGTTACTCGCGGGGGCTCCATCAGCCCCAGCATTTT
d_call: NA; clone_size: NA; v_call: TRBV29-1; j_call: TRBJ2-1; cdr3_aa: CSVEIGGNEQFF; cdr3_nt: TGCAGCGTTGAGATTGGGGGCAATGAGCAGTTCTTC
d_call: NA; clone_size: medium-sized; v_call: TRBV6-5; j_call: TRBJ2-4; cdr3_aa: CASRYDSTKNIQYF; cdr3_nt: TGTGCCAGCAGATATGACAGCACCAAAAACATTCAGTACTTC
d_call: NA; clone_size: many; v_call: TRBV7-2; j_call: TRBJ2-7; cdr3_aa: CASSLAYSGGQTLYEQYF; cdr3_nt: TGTGCCAGCAGCTTAGCCTACTCTGGGGGCCAAACGCTCTACGAGCAGTACTTC
d_call: TRBD1; clone_size: many; v_call: TRBV7-9; j_call: TRBJ2-2; cdr3_aa: CASSPGLYRGRNTGELFF; cdr3_nt: TGTGCCAGCAGCCCCGGGCTCTACAGGGGGCGGAACACCGGGGAGCTGTTTTTT
d_call: NA; clone_size: NA; v_call: TRBV7-3; j_call: TRBJ2-1; cdr3_aa: CASSLIASHLSYNEQFF; cdr3_nt: TGTGCCAGCAGCTTAATCGCCAGCCACCTCTCCTACAATGAGCAGTTCTTC
d_call: NA; clone_size: many; v_call: TRBV6-4; j_call: TRBJ2-3; cdr3_aa: CASSGGDADTQYF; cdr3_nt: TGTGCCAGCAGTGGGGGGGACGCAGATACGCAGTATTTT
d_call: TRBD1; clone_size: NA; v_call: TRBV4-3; j_call: TRBJ1-1; cdr3_aa: CASSQYRGGTEAFF; cdr3_nt: TGCGCCAGCAGCCAATACAGGGGAGGCACTGAAGCTTTCTTT
d_call: NA; clone_size: medium-sized; v_call: TRBV12-3/TRBV12-4; j_call: TRBJ2-3; cdr3_aa: CASLDYSPTDTQYF; cdr3_nt: TGTGCCAGCTTGGACTACTCCCCCACAGATACGCAGTATTTT
d_call: TRBD2; clone_size: medium-sized; v_call: TRBV19; j_call: TRBJ2-7; cdr3_aa: CASSIASGGPYEQYF; cdr3_nt: TGTGCCAGTAGTATCGCTAGCGGGGGACCCTACGAGCAGTACTTC
d_call: NA; clone_size: few; v_call: TRBV6-5; j_call: TRBJ2-1; cdr3_aa: CASSYSVTYNEQFF; cdr3_nt: TGTGCCAGCAGTTACTCGGTCACCTACAATGAGCAGTTCTTC
d_call: NA; clone_size: medium-sized; v_call: TRBV11-2; j_call: TRBJ2-3; cdr3_aa: CASSLDGTSTDTQYF; cdr3_nt: TGTGCCAGCAGCTTAGACGGGACTAGCACAGATACGCAGTATTTT
d_call: NA; clone_size: many; v_call: TRBV10-3; j_call: TRBJ2-5; cdr3_aa: CAISEPKGRGETQYF; cdr3_nt: TGTGCCATCAGTGAACCGAAGGGTAGAGGGGAGACCCAGTACTTC
d_call: NA; clone_size: NA; v_call: TRBV6-2/TRBV6-3; j_call: TRBJ2-5; cdr3_aa: CASSYSADEETQYF; cdr3_nt: TGTGCCAGCAGTTACTCGGCGGACGAAGAGACCCAGTACTTC